These 22 T cell receptor beta chains originate from one sample sequenced in a study of response to subunit inactivated influenza vaccine. In TCRdb, the RT-PCR reads were re-called with MiXCR into one record per CDR3 protein. Counted here are around 520,000 distinct CDR3 sequences, roughly 12% occurring once; the ten biggest clones make up about a tenth. Here the sequenced sample was PBMCs from blood, taken on the day of vaccination. The source is a man over 45 who received an inactivated influenza vaccine.

The sample holds a few counts of this clonotype. V usage is TRBV12-3 or TRBV12-4 and J usage is TRBJ1-2; D is unresolved. The CDR3 consists of 15 residues. V shed 6 bases and J shed 5 bases, with 19 bases lying between them. As DNA, the CDR3 is TGTGCCAGCAGGCCGTCGGTTCCTGGGCGATATGGCTACACCTTC. Amino acids: CASRPSVPGRYGYTF.

This clonotype appeared many times. This rearrangement joins TRBV13 to TRBJ2-7; D remains ambiguous. V was clipped by 4 bases and J by 7 bases, with 8 bases between them. The germline V gene has CDR1 PRHDT and CDR2 FYEKMQ (reference sequence). This CDR3 is built from 11 residues. The CDR3 region has the DNA TGTGCCAGCAGCTCCGATGGAGAGCAGTACTTC. It encodes CASSSDGEQYF. Drawing the rest from reference TRBV13 and TRBJ2-7, the complete variable domain is AAGVIQSPRHLIKEKRETATLKCYPIPRHDTVYWYQQGPGQDPQFLISFYEKMQSDKGSIPDRFSAQQFSDYHSELNMSSLELGDSALYFCASSSDGEQYFGPGTRLTVT.

This clonotype has just a few counts. The gene calls are TRBV4-1 and TRBJ2-2; the match to TRBD2 covers 14 bases. The length of the CDR3 is 18 residues. Germline CDR1 MGHRA, CDR2 YSYEKL. The J segment lost 5 bases and the V segment lost 4 bases, leaving 9 bases of the junction unmatched. CDR3 sequence reads: CASSPAGLAGVGTGELFF. The CDR3 DNA is TGCGCCAGCAGCCCAGCGGGACTAGCGGGAGTAGGAACCGGGGAGCTGTTTTTT.

This clonotype was seen at least ten times. The chain joins TRBV6-1 to TRBJ1-1, with no clear D. The CDR3 loop spans 14 amino acids. Trimming removed 6 bases from V and 0 bases from J, with 11 bases in between. CDR1 MNHNS and CDR2 SASEGT come from the germline V gene. The CDR3 DNA sequence: TGTGCCAGCAGCACAACCGACATGAACACTGAAGCTTTCTTT. It yields the protein CASSTTDMNTEAFF.

V usage is TRBV18 and J usage is TRBJ2-2; D not certain. With 0 bases removed from V and 3 bases from J, the gap between germline ends came to 8 bases. The germline CDR1 and CDR2 sequences are KGHSH and LQKENI. This CDR3 has 15 residues. DNA of the CDR3: TGTGCCAGCTCACCACCCTCCAGTCACACCGGGGAGCTGTTTTTT. It specifies CASSPPSSHTGELFF.

This chain joins TRBV2 and TRBJ1-1; 9 positions match TRBD1. V dropped 6 bases and J dropped 4; count of bases not matched to a gene: 3. This CDR3 has 13 amino acids. From germline, CDR1 is SNHLY and CDR2 FYNNEI. The CDR3 DNA reads TGTGCCAGCAGCGACAGGGGGACCACTGAAGCTTTCTTT. It is translated as CASSDRGTTEAFF. The full variable domain, completed using reference TRBV2 and TRBJ1-1, is EPEVTQTPSHQVTQMGQEVILRCVPISNHLYFYWYRQILGQKVEFLVSFYNNEISEKSEIFDDQFSVERPDGSNFTLKIRSTKLEDSAMYFCASSDRGTTEAFFGQGTRLTVV.

A few counts support this clonotype. J is TRBJ1-1 and V is TRBV5-1; D not resolved. Germline loops: CDR1 SGHRS, CDR2 YFSETQ. V lost 2 bases to trimming and J lost 2 bases, with 10 bases between them. The CDR3 runs to 14 residues. CDR3 sequence reads: CASSFTTSNTEAFF. CDR3 DNA sequence: TGCGCCAGCAGCTTTACAACCAGCAACACTGAAGCTTTCTTT.

The sample holds a few counts of this clonotype. The chain combines TRBV7-6 with TRBJ1-4; no clear D. The germline CDR1 and CDR2 sequences are SGHVS and FNYEAQ. The CDR3 runs 15 residues. V gave up 5 bases and J gave up 6 bases, with 16 bases separating them. Here the CDR3 reads CASSPGRAGYEKLFF. CDR3 nucleotides: TGTGCCAGCAGCCCCGGAAGAGCGGGGTATGAAAAACTGTTTTTT.

This clonotype showed up just a few times. The V gene is TRBV20-1, the J gene TRBJ2-7; 8 nucleotides line up with TRBD2. In germline, CDR1 is DFQATT, CDR2 SNEGSKA (reference sequence). This CDR3 is built from 15 residues. V was clipped by 1 base and J by 0 bases; unmatched bases: 5. The CDR3 protein is CSARGPAGVSYEQYF. CDR3 nucleotides: TGCAGTGCTAGAGGGCCAGCGGGAGTCTCCTACGAGCAGTACTTC.

The CDR3 loop reads CASSRQYNEKLFF. The CDR3 DNA reads as TGTGCCAGCAGCCGTCAGTATAATGAAAAACTGTTTTTT. The chain couples TRBV14 to TRBJ1-4; D is unclear. The germline V gene encodes CDR1 SGHDN and CDR2 FVKESK. Trimming took 4 bases from V and 4 from J, leaving 7 bases between them. The CDR3 extends over 13 amino acids.

This chain uses TRBV12-3 or TRBV12-4 with TRBJ2-7; TRBD1 aligns across 11 bases. The V gene end was trimmed by 1 base and the J gene end by 2 bases; junction bases not matched to a gene: 7. The CDR3 sequence is 17 residues long. As DNA, the CDR3 is TGTGCCAGCAGTTTAGGAGTGTCGGGACAGGGGGCCTACGAGCAGTACTTC. Amino acids: CASSLGVSGQGAYEQYF.

CDR3 protein: CASSFRGVQYF. The CDR3 DNA sequence: TGTGCCAGCAGTTTTCGTGGAGTGCAGTACTTC. The gene calls are TRBV12-3 or TRBV12-4 and TRBJ2-7; D is unclear. V lost 3 bases, J lost 9 bases, and 9 bases lay in between. The CDR3 spans 11 residues.

The sample holds many counts of this clonotype. The V call is TRBV7-9, the J call TRBJ2-5; TRBD2 matches 9 bases. CDR1 is SEHNR, CDR2 FQNEAQ, per germline (reference sequence). This CDR3 has 12 amino acids. Unmatched junction bases numbered 0, after V lost 6 bases and J lost 4 bases. As DNA, the CDR3 is TGTGCCAGCAGTAGCGGGGGAGAGACCCAGTACTTC. This translates into CASSSGGETQYF.

This clonotype has a count of ten or more. This rearrangement joins TRBV7-2 to TRBJ2-2; TRBD2 might be the D (5 bases). The CDR3 is 16 amino acids. Trimming took 4 bases from V and 0 from J, leaving 12 bases between them. Germline V CDR1 and CDR2: SGHTA, FQGNSA. The CDR3 nucleotides read TGTGCCAGCAGCTCCCTCGGGGTAACGAACACCGGGGAGCTGTTTTTT. As protein: CASSSLGVTNTGELFF. The full variable domain, in which reference TRBV7-2 and TRBJ2-2 provide the parts outside the CDR3, is GAGVSQSPSNKVTEKGKDVELRCDPISGHTALYWYRQSLGQGLEFLIYFQGNSAPDKSGLPSDRFSAERTGGSVSTLTIQRTQQEDSAVYLCASSSLGVTNTGELFFGEGSRLTVL.

J is TRBJ2-7 and V is TRBV9, with D perhaps TRBD1 (6 bases). The V and J ends lost 2 bases and 3 bases respectively, with 21 bases between them. The CDR3 sequence is 17 residues long. Germline V lookup: CDR1 SGDLS, CDR2 YYNGEE. In nucleotides, the CDR3 is TGTGCCAGCAGCGTCGCCCCCGGGACACCAGATAGCTACGAGCAGTACTTC. Protein: CASSVAPGTPDSYEQYF.

The chain employs TRBV5-1 and TRBJ2-7, with D perhaps assigned TRBD1 or TRBD2 (6 bases each). The CDR3 covers 14 residues. Trimming left V 2 bases short and J 6 bases short, with 15 bases between. CDR1 SGHRS and CDR2 YFSETQ come from the germline V gene. The DNA for the CDR3 is TGCGCCAGCAGCTTCAACAGGGAGGAAGGCGAGCAGTACTTC. This translates into CASSFNREEGEQYF.

V is TRBV3-1 and J is TRBJ2-7; D not certain. V lost 3 bases and J 9 bases, leaving 12 bases between the germline ends. Germline V lookup: CDR1 LGHDT, CDR2 YNNKEL (reference sequence). CDR3 length: 12 amino acids. The CDR3 region has the DNA TGTGCCAGCAGCCAGGAAGGGTCCGTGCAGTACTTC. Translating it yields CASSQEGSVQYF.

The rearrangement joins TRBV7-2 to TRBJ2-6, with a weak D call TRBD2 (6 bases). This CDR3 is built from 15 residues. Germline V gene lookup returns CDR1 SGHTA and CDR2 FQGNSA. V was shortened by 2 bases and J by 3 bases, with 8 bases between the two germline ends. The DNA of the CDR3 is TGTGCCAGCAGCTTATGGGGGGATGGGGCCAACGTCCTGACTTTC. Its protein product is CASSLWGDGANVLTF.

This clonotype was found a few times. This chain uses TRBV12-3 or TRBV12-4 with TRBJ2-1; either TRBD1 or TRBD2 may fit D (6 bases each). V was pared by 9 bases and J by 9 bases, with 21 bases between. The CDR3 has 14 residues. The CDR3 region is CASRLEGGLGEQFF. The CDR3 region has the DNA TGTGCCAGTAGACTAGAGGGGGGCCTAGGTGAGCAGTTCTTC.

This clonotype came up a few times. This chain joins TRBV3-1 and TRBJ1-1; 7 bases fit TRBD1. The CDR3 is 16 amino acids. Losses at the gene ends were 7 bases for V and 1 base for J; bases not matched to a gene: 12. Looked up from germline, CDR1 is LGHDT and CDR2 is YNNKEL (reference sequence). The CDR3 reads CASTSQIDRANTEAFF. CDR3 DNA sequence: TGTGCCAGCACCTCCCAGATCGACAGGGCGAACACTGAAGCTTTCTTT.

This clonotype was counted between two and nine times. The genes are TRBV29-1 and TRBJ2-5; D is unresolved. Germline V gene sequence: CDR1 SQVTM, CDR2 ANQGSEA. This CDR3 has 13 residues. V was cut by 0 bases and J by 7 bases, with 12 bases left in between. CDR3 in amino acids: CSVEDLDFGTQYF. The DNA of the CDR3 is TGCAGCGTTGAAGATCTAGATTTCGGGACCCAGTACTTC.

The chain is built from TRBV4-3 and TRBJ2-3; D not certain. The CDR3 length is 14 residues. Germline-derived CDR1 and CDR2 are LGHNA and YSLEER. Trimming cost V 0 bases and J 3 bases, with 7 bases left between them. CDR3 protein: CASSQERATDTQYF. In nucleotides, the CDR3 is TGCGCCAGCAGCCAAGAACGAGCGACAGATACGCAGTATTTT.